A single sample is the source of the 8 T cell receptor beta chains below, sequenced in a study of pediatric ulcerative colitis. Produced via immunoSEQ multiplex PCR; TCRdb's table is partial and in-frame only. The sample has tens of thousands of clones, 77% seen once. Input material: blood. The source of these receptors is a boy under 18 with moderate ulcerative colitis.

The V and J genes are TRBV18 and TRBJ2-3, with 10 bases lining up with TRBD2. The CDR3 length is 17 residues. Germline V gene sequence: CDR1 KGHSH, CDR2 LQKENI. V shed 4 bases, J shed 3 bases, and the junction held 10 bases outside the gene matches. The CDR3 region is CASSLDLAGGGTDTQYF. The CDR3 nucleotides read TGTGCCAGCTCACTCGATTTAGCGGGAGGAGGTACAGATACGCAGTATTTT. Based on the CDR3 plus reference TRBV18 and TRBJ2-3, the full variable domain is NAGVMQNPRHLVRRRGQEARLRCSPMKGHSHVYWYRQLPEEGLKFMVYLQKENIIDESGMPKERFSAEFPKEGPSILRIQQVVRGDSAAYFCASSLDLAGGGTDTQYFGPGTRLTVL.

The sample holds a few counts of this clone. V usage is TRBV4-1 and J usage is TRBJ2-2; possibly TRBD1 for D (5 bases). This CDR3 has 15 amino acids. The V end lost 1 base, the J end lost 0 bases, and 6 bases lay between the germline ends. CDR1 and CDR2 from the germline V gene are MGHRA and YSYEKL. CDR3 sequence (DNA): TGCGCCAGCAGCCAAGCCAGGGCGAACACCGGGGAGCTGTTTTTT. This gives the protein CASSQARANTGELFF.

This clone has just a few counts. The chain uses TRBV29-1 and TRBJ1-1; D unclear. Per the germline V gene, CDR1 is SQVTM and CDR2 is ANQGSEA. The CDR3 is 12 residues long. V was cut by 5 bases and J by 6 bases, with 13 bases left in between. CDR3: CSVFQASAEAFF. CDR3 DNA sequence: TGCAGCGTTTTTCAGGCATCGGCTGAAGCTTTCTTT.

This chain links TRBV7-9 with TRBJ2-1; TRBD2 aligns across 13 bases. The CDR3 runs to 16 residues. Per germline, CDR1 SEHNR and CDR2 FQNEAQ (reference sequence). Unmatched junction bases numbered 5, after V lost 5 bases and J lost 4 bases. In DNA, the CDR3 is TGTGCCAGCAGCGCACGGACTAGCGGGAGATACAATGAGCAGTTCTTC. It encodes CASSARTSGRYNEQFF.

This clone was seen more than once but under ten times. The CDR3 is CASSSTRGTEAFF. CDR3 coding DNA: TGTGCCAGCAGTTCCACTAGGGGCACTGAAGCTTTCTTT. The chain is built from TRBV6-5 and TRBJ1-1; D might be TRBD1 (5 bases). CDR3 length equals 13 residues. The germline CDR1 and CDR2 sequences are MNHEY and SVGAGI. V lost 4 bases to trimming and J lost 4 bases, with 10 bases between them.

The rearrangement uses TRBV18 and TRBJ1-1; D may be TRBD1 (5 bases). Germline V gene sequence: CDR1 KGHSH, CDR2 LQKENI. V lost 3 bases, J lost 0 bases, and 11 bases lay in between. The CDR3 is 15 amino acids. CDR3 region: CASSPPGDLNTEAFF. In DNA, the CDR3 is TGTGCCAGCTCACCGCCCGGGGACTTGAACACTGAAGCTTTCTTT.

The V call is TRBV7-9, the J call TRBJ1-1; 7 positions agree with TRBD1. Germline V lookup: CDR1 SEHNR, CDR2 FQNEAQ (reference sequence). The CDR3 has 12 residues. V was pared by 5 bases and J by 3 bases, with 0 bases of the junction left unmatched. In DNA form, the CDR3 reads TGTGCCAGCAGCACAGGGGACACTGAAGCTTTCTTT. Translating it yields CASSTGDTEAFF.

This chain joins TRBV2 and TRBJ1-5; no clear D. CDR1 is SNHLY, CDR2 FYNNEI, per germline. The CDR3 is 17 amino acids. The V and J ends lost 7 bases and 0 bases respectively, with 19 bases between them. The CDR3 sequence is CASTRPAKAGSNQPQHF. The CDR3 bases are TGTGCCAGCACCCGACCCGCTAAGGCAGGTAGCAATCAGCCCCAGCATTTT. Using reference TRBV2 and TRBJ1-5 for the parts outside the CDR3, the full variable domain is EPEVTQTPSHQVTQMGQEVILRCVPISNHLYFYWYRQILGQKVEFLVSFYNNEISEKSEIFDDQFSVERPDGSNFTLKIRSTKLEDSAMYFCASTRPAKAGSNQPQHFGDGTRLSIL.